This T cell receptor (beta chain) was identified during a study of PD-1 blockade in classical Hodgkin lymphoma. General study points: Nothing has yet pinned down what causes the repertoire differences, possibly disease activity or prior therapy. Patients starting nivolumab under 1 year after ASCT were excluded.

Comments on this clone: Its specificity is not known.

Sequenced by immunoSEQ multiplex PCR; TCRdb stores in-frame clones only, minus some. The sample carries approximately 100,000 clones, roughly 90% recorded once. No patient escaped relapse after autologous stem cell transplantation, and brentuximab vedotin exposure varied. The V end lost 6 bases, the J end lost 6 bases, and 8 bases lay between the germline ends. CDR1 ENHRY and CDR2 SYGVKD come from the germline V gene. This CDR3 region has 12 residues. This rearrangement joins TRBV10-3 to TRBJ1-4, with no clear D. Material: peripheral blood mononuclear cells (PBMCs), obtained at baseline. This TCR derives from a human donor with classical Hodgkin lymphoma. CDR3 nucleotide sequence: TGTGCCATCAGAGGGCTGGATGAAAAACTGTTTTTT. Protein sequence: CAIRGLDEKLFF.